This T cell receptor beta chain is drawn from a study of Graves' ophthalmopathy and Graves' hyperthyroidism. Beta-chain TCR CDR3 regions were amplified from RNA transcripts. RT-PCR with HTBI primers came first, then second-round multiplex PCR. MiXCR, run by TCRdb on the multiplex PCR reads, gives a single entry per CDR3 protein. The sample lists 500,000 to 800,000 distinct CDR3 sequences, roughly 41% seen once, with under 3.5% in the top ten. Points from the study as a whole: The blood repertoire also included most expanded thyroid clonotypes above 0.001 frequency.

The sample holds many counts of this clonotype. Its antigen is as yet unknown. In germline, CDR1 is DFQATT, CDR2 SNEGSKA (reference sequence). Trimming pared 3 bases from V and 7 bases from J, leaving 12 bases between. The CDR3 extends over 12 amino acids. This chain connects TRBV20-1 to TRBJ2-5; D is tentatively TRBD1 or TRBD2 (5 bases each). Sequenced: peripheral blood. The clonotype comes from an adult man with Graves' ophthalmopathy. In DNA, the CDR3 is TGCAGTGCTAGCGACAGTGCGGGGACCCAGTACTTC. This translates into CSASDSAGTQYF.